This T cell receptor beta chain was found in a study of CD8 T cells in Susac syndrome. Germline values: CDR1 SGHDT, CDR2 YYEEEE. The CDR3 length is 15 residues. J lost 1 base, V lost 2 bases, and 3 bases had no gene match. Study-wide results and limits: Peak Susac CD8+ clonal expansion was seen in TEMRA cells and active patients.

The patients with Susac syndrome satisfied recently defined diagnostic criteria for either definite or probable disease. This clonotype was recorded only once. Its matching antigen is unknown. Reverse transcription of about 0.45 to 1 ug RNA was performed with random hexamers. TCRdb independently ran MiXCR on the immunoSEQ multiplex PCR reads; one entry per CDR3 protein. Of about 76,000 distinct CDR3 sequences listed, over 85% are singletons. The genes are TRBV5-6 and TRBJ2-3; 8 nucleotides match TRBD2. The sample consisted of CD8+ T cells from PBMCs. The receptor was derived from a human donor with Susac syndrome. In DNA, the CDR3 is TGTGCCAGCAGCTTCTGGCGGGAGGGCACAGATACGCAGTATTTT. Its protein product is CASSFWREGTDTQYF. Full variable domain (outside the CDR3, taken from reference TRBV5-6 and TRBJ2-3): DAGVTQSPTHLIKTRGQQVTLRCSPKSGHDTVSWYQQALGQGPQFIFQYYEEEERQRGNFPDRFSGHQFPNYSSELNVNALLLGDSALYLCASSFWREGTDTQYFGPGTRLTVL.